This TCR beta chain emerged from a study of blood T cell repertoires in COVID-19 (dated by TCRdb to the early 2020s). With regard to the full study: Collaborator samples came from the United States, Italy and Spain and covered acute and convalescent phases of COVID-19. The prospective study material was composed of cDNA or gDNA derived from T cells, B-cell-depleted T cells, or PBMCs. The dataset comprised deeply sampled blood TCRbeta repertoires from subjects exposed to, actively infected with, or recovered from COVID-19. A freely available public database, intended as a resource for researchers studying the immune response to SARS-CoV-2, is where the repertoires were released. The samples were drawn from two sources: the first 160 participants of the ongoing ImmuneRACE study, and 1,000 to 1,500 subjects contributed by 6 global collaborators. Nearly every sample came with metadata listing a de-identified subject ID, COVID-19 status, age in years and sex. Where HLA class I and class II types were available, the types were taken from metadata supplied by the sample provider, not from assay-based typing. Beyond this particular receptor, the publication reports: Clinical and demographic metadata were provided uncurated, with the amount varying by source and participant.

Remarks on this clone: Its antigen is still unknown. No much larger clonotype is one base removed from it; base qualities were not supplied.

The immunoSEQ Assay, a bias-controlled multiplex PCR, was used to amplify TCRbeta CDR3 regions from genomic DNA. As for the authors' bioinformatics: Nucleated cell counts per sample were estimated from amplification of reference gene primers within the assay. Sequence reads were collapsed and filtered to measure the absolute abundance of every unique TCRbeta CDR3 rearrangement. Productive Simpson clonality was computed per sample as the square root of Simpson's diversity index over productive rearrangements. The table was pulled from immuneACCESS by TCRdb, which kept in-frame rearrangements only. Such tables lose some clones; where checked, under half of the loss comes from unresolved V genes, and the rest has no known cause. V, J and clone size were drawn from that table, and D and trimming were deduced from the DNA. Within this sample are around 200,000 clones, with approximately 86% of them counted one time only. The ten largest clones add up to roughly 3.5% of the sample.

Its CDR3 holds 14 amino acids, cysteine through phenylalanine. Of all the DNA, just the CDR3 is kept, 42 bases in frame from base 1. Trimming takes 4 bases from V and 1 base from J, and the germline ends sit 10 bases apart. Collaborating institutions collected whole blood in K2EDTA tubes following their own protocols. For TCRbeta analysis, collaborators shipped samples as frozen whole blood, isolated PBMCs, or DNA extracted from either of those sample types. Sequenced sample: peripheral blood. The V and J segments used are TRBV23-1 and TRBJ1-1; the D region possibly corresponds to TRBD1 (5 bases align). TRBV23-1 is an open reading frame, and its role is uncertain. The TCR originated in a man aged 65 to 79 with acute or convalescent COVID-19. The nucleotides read TGCGCCAGCAGTCCCGGACACCGGAACACTGAAGCTTTCTTT. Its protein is CASSPGHRNTEAFF.